These 13 T cell receptor beta chains share one sample of origin, sequenced in a study of CD8 T cells in Susac syndrome. RNA in amounts of 0.5 to 1 ug was reverse transcribed with random hexamers. MiXCR, applied by TCRdb to the immunoSEQ multiplex PCR reads, yields one record per CDR3 protein. This table has around 280,000 distinct CDR3 sequences, 70% to 90% appearing once. The sample was CD8+ T cells from PBMCs. These receptors were collected from a human donor with multiple sclerosis.

This chain uses TRBV27 with TRBJ2-1; TRBD2 might be the D (5 bases). The CDR3 length is 14 residues. Trimming left V 6 bases short and J 10 bases short, with 19 bases between. The germline V gene encodes CDR1 MNHEY and CDR2 SMNVEV (reference sequence). The CDR3 bases are TGTGCCAGCAGGGAGGCCGACCGGTATGGAGAGCAGTTCTTC. Protein sequence: CASREADRYGEQFF.

The J gene is TRBJ2-3, the V gene TRBV7-8, with 13 bases aligning to TRBD2. V dropped 5 bases and J dropped 4; count of bases not matched to a gene: 6. CDR1 and CDR2 (germline): SGHVS, FQNEAQ. This CDR3 is 16 amino acids long. The CDR3 spells CASSNRLAGGSDTQYF. CDR3 bases: TGTGCCAGCAGCAACCGACTAGCGGGAGGTTCAGATACGCAGTATTTT.

The gene calls are TRBV27 and TRBJ2-1; tentatively, D is TRBD1 or TRBD2 (6 bases each). V was shortened by 6 bases and J by 2 bases, with 29 bases between the two germline ends. Germline CDR1 MNHEY, CDR2 SMNVEV (reference sequence). The CDR3 consists of 20 residues. CDR3: CASSFGGGPPQTTPYNEQFF. The CDR3 DNA reads TGTGCCAGCAGCTTCGGAGGGGGGCCTCCCCAGACAACCCCCTACAATGAGCAGTTCTTC.

This clonotype was recorded once. The chain joins TRBV29-1 to TRBJ2-3; 12 bases match TRBD2. V shed 4 bases, J shed 12 bases, and the junction held 5 bases outside the gene matches. Germline V gene lookup returns CDR1 SQVTM and CDR2 ANQGSEA. The CDR3 runs to 12 residues. The CDR3 loop reads CSVGTSGIEQYF. CDR3 sequence (DNA): TGCAGCGTTGGGACTAGCGGGATAGAACAGTATTTT.

This rearrangement joins TRBV29-1 to TRBJ2-2; D remains ambiguous. Germline V gene sequence: CDR1 SQVTM, CDR2 ANQGSEA. CDR3 length equals 13 residues. Trimming shortened V by 3 bases and J by 7 bases, and 12 bases separated the two germline ends. Written as DNA, the CDR3 is TGCAGCGTTGATTCCAGCGTTGGCGGGGAGCTGTTTTTT. As protein: CSVDSSVGGELFF.

The chain employs TRBV7-9 and TRBJ2-7; D might be TRBD2 (5 bases). Germline V gene data show CDR1 as SEHNR and CDR2 as FQNEAQ (reference sequence). The CDR3 consists of 14 residues. Trimming left V 4 bases short and J 0 bases short, with 10 bases between. CDR3: CASSSSTNSYEQYF. In DNA, the CDR3 is TGTGCCAGCAGCTCCTCGACTAACTCCTACGAGCAGTACTTC.

J is TRBJ2-7 and V is TRBV30; D remains ambiguous. Looked up from germline, CDR1 is GTSNPN and CDR2 is SVGIG (reference sequence). Trimming pared 0 bases from V and 9 bases from J, leaving 9 bases between. This CDR3 comprises 11 residues. The CDR3 coding sequence is TGTGCCTGGAGTGTCACCCACTCGCAGTACTTC. Residues: CAWSVTHSQYF.

The rearrangement uses TRBV9 and TRBJ1-2; D gene ambiguous. The CDR3 is 15 amino acids. Germline-derived CDR1 and CDR2 are SGDLS and YYNGEE. V lost 4 bases and J 5 bases, leaving 18 bases between the germline ends. This CDR3 is CASSPEEGGVYGYTF. The CDR3 nucleotides are TGTGCCAGCAGCCCCGAGGAGGGAGGTGTATATGGCTACACCTTC.

This sequence joins TRBV11-3 and TRBJ2-2; 9 nucleotides line up with TRBD2. V lost 5 bases, J lost 0 bases, and 7 bases stayed unmatched. The CDR3 sequence is 17 residues long. Per germline, CDR1 SGHNT and CDR2 YENEEA. DNA of the CDR3: TGTGCCAGCAGCCCCGGGACTAGCCGACCGAACACCGGGGAGCTGTTTTTT. This sequence encodes CASSPGTSRPNTGELFF.

The rearrangement joins TRBV27 to TRBJ2-6; 8 bases fit TRBD2. Per the germline V gene, CDR1 is MNHEY and CDR2 is SMNVEV (reference sequence). The CDR3 consists of 17 residues. V was clipped by 8 bases and J by 1 base; unmatched bases: 10. The CDR3 sequence: CASGRGAGESGANVLTF. DNA for the CDR3: TGTGCCAGCGGCCGGGGAGCGGGAGAGTCTGGGGCCAACGTCCTGACTTTC.

The CDR3 coding sequence is TGTGCCAGCAGCTTGCGAGGTCCGGGGGGGCTTATAAGCTCCTACAATGAGCAGTTCTTC. This gives the protein CASSLRGPGGLISSYNEQFF. This chain connects TRBV5-6 to TRBJ2-1, with 8 bases aligning to TRBD2. The CDR3 is 20 amino acids. Looked up from germline, CDR1 is SGHDT and CDR2 is YYEEEE. Unmatched junction bases numbered 15, after V lost 1 base and J lost 0 bases.

The CDR3 spells CAWSPRETYEQYF. The CDR3, as DNA: TGTGCCTGGAGTCCCAGGGAAACCTACGAGCAGTACTTC. The V call is TRBV30, the J call TRBJ2-7, with D perhaps matching TRBD1 (5 bases). This CDR3 has 13 residues. CDR1 and CDR2 from the germline V gene are GTSNPN and SVGIG (reference sequence). V was trimmed by 2 bases and J by 2 bases, leaving 10 bases between them.

The chain employs TRBV27 and TRBJ1-5; 9 positions match TRBD1. CDR1 MNHEY and CDR2 SMNVEV come from the germline V gene (reference sequence). V was clipped by 6 bases and J by 1 base; unmatched bases: 7. There are 16 residues in the CDR3. CDR3 sequence reads: CASRPRDRESNQPQHF. The CDR3 DNA sequence: TGTGCCAGCAGACCTAGGGACAGGGAGAGCAATCAGCCCCAGCATTTT.